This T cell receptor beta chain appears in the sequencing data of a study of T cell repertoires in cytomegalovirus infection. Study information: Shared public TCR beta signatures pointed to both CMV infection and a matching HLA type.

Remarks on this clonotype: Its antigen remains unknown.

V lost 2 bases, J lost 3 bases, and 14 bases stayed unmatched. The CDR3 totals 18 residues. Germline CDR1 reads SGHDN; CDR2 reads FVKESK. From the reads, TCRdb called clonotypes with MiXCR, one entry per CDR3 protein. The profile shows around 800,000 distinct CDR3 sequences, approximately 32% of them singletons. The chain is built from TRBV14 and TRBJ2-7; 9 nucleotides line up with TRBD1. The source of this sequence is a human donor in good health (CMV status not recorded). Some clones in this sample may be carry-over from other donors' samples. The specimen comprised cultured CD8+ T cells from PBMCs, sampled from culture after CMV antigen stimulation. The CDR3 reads CASSQRPGTGYSFYEQYF. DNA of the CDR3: TGTGCCAGCAGCCAACGTCCCGGGACAGGGTATTCTTTCTACGAGCAGTACTTC.